This passage covers 13 T cell receptor beta chains from one sample sequenced in a study of shared clonotypes between healthy human individuals (TCRdb year 2020). The library was made by the immunoSEQ multiplex PCR assay. Drawn from immuneACCESS, this table holds only the in-frame rearrangements with V and J called that TCRdb kept. Clones are partly lost; checked studies trace under half to an unresolved V gene and leave the rest unexplained. The table for this sample lists under 1,900,000 clones; approximately 98.5% of them were counted only once. 0.36% of the sample belongs to the ten largest clones. Sequencing was performed on naive CD4+ T cells sorted from blood. The cell subset or site label on this specimen signifies: CD45RA+ positively selected. Every receptor here comes from a man younger than 45 in good health.

The genes are TRBV5-1 and TRBJ2-7; no reliable D call. V lost 4 bases and J lost 2, with 16 bases in between. The CDR3 sequence is 15 residues long. Germline values: CDR1 SGHRS, CDR2 YFSETQ. This chain's CDR3 is CASSLVAGSTYEQYF. Written as DNA, the CDR3 is TGCGCCAGCAGCCTCGTCGCAGGTTCCACCTACGAGCAGTACTTC.

The CDR3 region has the DNA TGTGCCAGCAGAGTTCCAGGGGCGGGGAAGCCCCAGCATTTT. Its protein is CASRVPGAGKPQHF. This chain links TRBV28 with TRBJ1-5, with a tentative D call TRBD1 (6 bases). Germline assignment: CDR1 MDHEN and CDR2 SYDVKM. V shed 6 bases and J shed 8 bases, with 17 bases lying between them. The CDR3 is 14 amino acids. The complete variable domain, with remaining parts taken from reference TRBV28 and TRBJ1-5, reads DVKVTQSSRYLVKRTGEKVFLECVQDMDHENMFWYRQDPGLGLRLIYFSYDVKMKEKGDIPEGYSVSREKKERFSLILESASTNQTSMYLCASRVPGAGKPQHFGDGTRLSIL.

The V and J genes are TRBV19 and TRBJ1-1; 7 bases line up with TRBD1. The CDR3 runs to 13 residues. Trimming cost V 6 bases and J 3 bases; bases outside gene matches: 4. CDR1 is LNHDA, CDR2 SQIVND, per germline (reference sequence). DNA of the CDR3: TGTGCCAGTAGGGACAGGCTCGACACTGAAGCTTTCTTT. Translating gives CASRDRLDTEAFF.

The gene calls are TRBV6-5 and TRBJ2-7; D may be TRBD1 or TRBD2 (6 bases each). The CDR3 length is 14 residues. Between the trimmed V and J ends, which lost 6 bases and 1 base, there was a span of 13 bases. Germline lookup yields CDR1 MNHEY and CDR2 SVGAGI. CDR3 in DNA: TGTGCCAGCAGATCGGGGGACATATCCTACGAGCAGTACTTC. This sequence encodes CASRSGDISYEQYF.

V and J are TRBV14 and TRBJ2-3; D not certain. CDR3 length equals 13 residues. Germline loops: CDR1 SGHDN, CDR2 FVKESK. The V end lost 3 bases, the J end lost 2 bases, and 6 bases lay between the germline ends. The CDR3 here is CASSQLATDTQYF. CDR3 DNA: TGTGCCAGCAGCCAGTTAGCCACAGATACGCAGTATTTT.

The gene calls are TRBV4-3 and TRBJ2-7, with D maybe TRBD2 (6 bases). Trimming cost V 2 bases and J 6 bases, with 17 bases left between them. CDR1 is LGHNA and CDR2 is YSLEER in the germline V gene. CDR3 length: 15 amino acids. The CDR3 sequence: CASSQRSGRLSEQYF. In nucleotides, the CDR3 is TGCGCCAGCAGCCAACGGTCGGGGAGGCTCTCCGAGCAGTACTTC.

The chain combines TRBV27 with TRBJ2-1; weak D call: TRBD2 (6 bases). The germline CDR1 and CDR2 sequences are MNHEY and SMNVEV (reference sequence). V was cut by 8 bases and J by 5 bases, with 31 bases left in between. The CDR3 covers 19 residues. The CDR3 region has the DNA TGTGCCAGCCACACCACGAGGCGGGGACTTTTCCCTCGCCACAATGAGCAGTTCTTC. This translates into CASHTTRRGLFPRHNEQFF.

In its sample, this clone was seen once. The gene calls are TRBV5-4 and TRBJ2-2; tentatively, D is TRBD1 or TRBD2 (5 bases each). CDR1 is SGHNT and CDR2 is YYREEE in the germline V gene (reference sequence). The V and J ends lost 0 bases and 4 bases respectively, with 22 bases between them. The CDR3 totals 19 residues. This CDR3 reads CASSLVVVGVQWSTGELFF. The CDR3 DNA sequence: TGTGCCAGCAGCTTGGTGGTTGTGGGGGTACAGTGGAGCACCGGGGAGCTGTTTTTT.

The rearrangement links TRBV9 to TRBJ2-1; D not resolved. The CDR3 has 15 amino acids. Germline V gene data show CDR1 as SGDLS and CDR2 as YYNGEE. V lost 4 bases, J lost 0 bases, and 11 bases lay in between. In DNA form, the CDR3 reads TGTGCCAGCAGCCTCCCCGTAGGCTCCTACAATGAGCAGTTCTTC. Translating gives CASSLPVGSYNEQFF.

This chain joins TRBV7-2 and TRBJ1-2; D is unclear. Per the germline V gene, CDR1 is SGHTA and CDR2 is FQGNSA. This CDR3 spans 13 amino acids. Trimming removed 0 bases from V and 8 bases from J, with 10 bases in between. CDR3 protein: CASSLANFGGYTF. DNA for the CDR3: TGTGCCAGCAGCTTAGCAAACTTCGGGGGCTACACCTTC. The complete variable domain, with remaining parts taken from reference TRBV7-2 and TRBJ1-2, reads GAGVSQSPSNKVTEKGKDVELRCDPISGHTALYWYRQSLGQGLEFLIYFQGNSAPDKSGLPSDRFSAERTGGSVSTLTIQRTQQEDSAVYLCASSLANFGGYTFGSGTRLTVV.

V is TRBV28 and J is TRBJ2-7; 8 nucleotides match TRBD2. CDR3 length: 17 residues. The germline V gene encodes CDR1 MDHEN and CDR2 SYDVKM. Trimming took 0 bases from V and 1 from J; bases not matched to a gene: 8. CDR3 sequence: CASSLWTLSGGSYEQYF. CDR3 nucleotides: TGTGCCAGCAGTTTATGGACTCTCTCGGGGGGGTCCTACGAGCAGTACTTC.

The V gene is TRBV5-1, the J gene TRBJ2-1; perhaps TRBD1 as D (6 bases). This CDR3 comprises 15 residues. V lost 4 bases and J lost 4, with 15 bases in between. Germline CDR1 and CDR2: SGHRS and YFSETQ. The CDR3 spells CASSPGQNIYNEQFF. CDR3 sequence (DNA): TGCGCCAGCAGCCCCGGACAGAACATTTACAATGAGCAGTTCTTC.

The chain links TRBV27 to TRBJ2-7; 7 nucleotides agree with TRBD1. Germline loops: CDR1 MNHEY, CDR2 SMNVEV (reference sequence). V shed 4 bases, J shed 3 bases, and the junction held 12 bases outside the gene matches. This CDR3 has 16 amino acids. In DNA, the CDR3 is TGTGCCAGCAGTTCCCCGTTTCAGGGGGTAGGCTACGAGCAGTACTTC. Its translation is CASSSPFQGVGYEQYF.